This TCR beta chain originates from a study of Ad26.COV2.S vaccination and SARS-CoV-2 variants. Findings and limits, study-wide: Spike-specific TCR breadth was greater after Ad26.COV2.S than placebo. Post-vaccination spike-specific CD8+ and CD4+ T cell responses reportedly had substantial breadth. Vaccinated and placebo-treated recipients had similar non-spike TCR breadth. Analytic work on TCR breadth and depth might have understated the full extent of total T cell responses.

The germline V and J ends were trimmed by 1 base and 3 bases, with 6 bases remaining between them. This CDR3 has 13 amino acids. Germline-derived CDR1 and CDR2 are SGHTA and FQGNSA. This clone was seen once. Antigen specificity is unknown. Repertoires were generated with immunoSEQ multiplex PCR, while TCRdb's copy carries only in-frame clones and drops some. The table lists 85,000 to 120,000 clones, over 60% of them singletons. The V and J genes are TRBV7-2 and TRBJ1-1; D is ambiguous. The clonotype was recovered from a human donor who had recovered from COVID-19. Sample: peripheral blood, taken after recovery from COVID-19. This CDR3 reads CASSLGAHTEAFF. The CDR3 DNA sequence: TGTGCCAGCAGCTTAGGGGCCCACACTGAAGCTTTCTTT.